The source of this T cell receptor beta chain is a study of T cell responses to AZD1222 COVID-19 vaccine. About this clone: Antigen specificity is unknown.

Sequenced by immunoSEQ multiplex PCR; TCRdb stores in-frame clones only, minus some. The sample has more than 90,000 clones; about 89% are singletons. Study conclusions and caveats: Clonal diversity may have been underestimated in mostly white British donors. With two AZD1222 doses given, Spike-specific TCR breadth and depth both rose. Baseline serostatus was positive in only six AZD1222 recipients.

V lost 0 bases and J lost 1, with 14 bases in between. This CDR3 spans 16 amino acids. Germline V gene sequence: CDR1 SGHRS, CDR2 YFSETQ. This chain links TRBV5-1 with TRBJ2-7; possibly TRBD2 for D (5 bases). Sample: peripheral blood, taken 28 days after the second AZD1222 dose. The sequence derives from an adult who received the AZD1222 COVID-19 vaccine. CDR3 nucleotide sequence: TGCGCCAGCAGCTTGGCCCAGTCTAGCCTATCCTACGAGCAGTACTTC. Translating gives CASSLAQSSLSYEQYF. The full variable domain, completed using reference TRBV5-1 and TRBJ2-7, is KAGVTQTPRYLIKTRGQQVTLSCSPISGHRSVSWYQQTPGQGLQFLFEYFSETQRNKGNFPGRFSGRQFSNSRSEMNVSTLELGDSALYLCASSLAQSSLSYEQYFGPGTRLTVT.